This T cell receptor beta chain was sequenced for a study of T cell responses to AZD1222 COVID-19 vaccine. Germline CDR1 MDHEN, CDR2 SYDVKM. The junction had 4 bases not matched to a gene; V was cut back by 0 bases and J by 5 bases. CDR3 length: 15 residues. Assay used: immunoSEQ multiplex PCR; TCRdb lists only in-frame clones, some missing. The sample has some 120,000 clones, 80% to 95% seen once. The V and J genes are TRBV28 and TRBJ1-1; 9 nucleotides align to TRBD1. The TCR comes from an adult in good health. The starting material was peripheral blood, obtained on day 0 of AZD1222 vaccination. CDR3 nucleotide sequence: TGTGCCAGCAGTTTATGGGGACAGGGTCGGACTGAAGCTTTCTTT. It codes for CASSLWGQGRTEAFF.